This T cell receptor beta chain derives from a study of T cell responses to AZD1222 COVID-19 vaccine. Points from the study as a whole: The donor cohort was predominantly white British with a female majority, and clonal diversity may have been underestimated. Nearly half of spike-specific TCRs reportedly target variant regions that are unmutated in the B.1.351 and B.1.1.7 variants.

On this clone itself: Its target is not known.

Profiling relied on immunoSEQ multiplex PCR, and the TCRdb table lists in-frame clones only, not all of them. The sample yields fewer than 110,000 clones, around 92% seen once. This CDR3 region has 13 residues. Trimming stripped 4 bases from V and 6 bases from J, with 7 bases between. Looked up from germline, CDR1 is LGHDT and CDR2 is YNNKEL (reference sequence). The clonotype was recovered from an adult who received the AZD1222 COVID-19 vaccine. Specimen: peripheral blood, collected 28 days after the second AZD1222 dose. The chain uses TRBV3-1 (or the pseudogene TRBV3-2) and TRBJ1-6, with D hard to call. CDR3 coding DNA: TGTGCCAGCAGCCGAGGATCTAATTCACCCCTCCACTTT. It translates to CASSRGSNSPLHF.